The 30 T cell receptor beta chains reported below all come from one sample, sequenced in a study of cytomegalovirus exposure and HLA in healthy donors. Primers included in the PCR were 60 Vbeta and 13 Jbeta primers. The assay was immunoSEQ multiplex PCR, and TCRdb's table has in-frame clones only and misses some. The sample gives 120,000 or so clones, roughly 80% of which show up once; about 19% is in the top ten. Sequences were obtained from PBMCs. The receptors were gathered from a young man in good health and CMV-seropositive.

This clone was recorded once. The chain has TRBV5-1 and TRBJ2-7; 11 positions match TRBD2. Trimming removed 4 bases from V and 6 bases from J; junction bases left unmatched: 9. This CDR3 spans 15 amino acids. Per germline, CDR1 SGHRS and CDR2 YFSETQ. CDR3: CASSPLAGGFVEQYF. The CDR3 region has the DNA TGCGCCAGCAGCCCCCTAGCGGGGGGCTTCGTCGAGCAGTACTTC.

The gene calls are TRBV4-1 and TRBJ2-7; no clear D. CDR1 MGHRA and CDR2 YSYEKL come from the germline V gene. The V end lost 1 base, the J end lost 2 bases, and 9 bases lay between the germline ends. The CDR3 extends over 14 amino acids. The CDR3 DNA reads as TGCGCCAGCAGCCAAGCCTCCTCAGCCTACGAGCAGTACTTC. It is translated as CASSQASSAYEQYF.

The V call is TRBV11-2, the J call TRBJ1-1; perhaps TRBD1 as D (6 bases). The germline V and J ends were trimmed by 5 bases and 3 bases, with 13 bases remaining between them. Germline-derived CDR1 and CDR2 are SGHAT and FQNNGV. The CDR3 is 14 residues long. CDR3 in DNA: TGTGCCAGCAGCCCCCTAGGGGGTTACACTGAAGCTTTCTTT. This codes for CASSPLGGYTEAFF. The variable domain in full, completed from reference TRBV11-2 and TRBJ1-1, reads EAGVAQSPRYKIIEKRQSVAFWCNPISGHATLYWYQQILGQGPKLLIQFQNNGVVDDSQLPKDRFSAERLKGVDSTLKIQPAKLEDSAVYLCASSPLGGYTEAFFGQGTRLTVV.

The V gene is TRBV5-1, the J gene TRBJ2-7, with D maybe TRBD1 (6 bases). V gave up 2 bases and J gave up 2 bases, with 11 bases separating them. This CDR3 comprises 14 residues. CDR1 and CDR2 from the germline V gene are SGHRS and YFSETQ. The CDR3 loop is CASSFDRPPYEQYF. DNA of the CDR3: TGCGCCAGCAGCTTTGACAGGCCTCCCTACGAGCAGTACTTC.

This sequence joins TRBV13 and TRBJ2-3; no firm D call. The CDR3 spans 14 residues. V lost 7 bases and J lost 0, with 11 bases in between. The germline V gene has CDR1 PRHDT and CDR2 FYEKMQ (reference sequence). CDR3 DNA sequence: TGTGCCAGCACCCCCCCGAGTAGCACAGATACGCAGTATTTT. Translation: CASTPPSSTDTQYF. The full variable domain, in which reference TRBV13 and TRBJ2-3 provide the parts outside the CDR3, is AAGVIQSPRHLIKEKRETATLKCYPIPRHDTVYWYQQGPGQDPQFLISFYEKMQSDKGSIPDRFSAQQFSDYHSELNMSSLELGDSALYFCASTPPSSTDTQYFGPGTRLTVL.

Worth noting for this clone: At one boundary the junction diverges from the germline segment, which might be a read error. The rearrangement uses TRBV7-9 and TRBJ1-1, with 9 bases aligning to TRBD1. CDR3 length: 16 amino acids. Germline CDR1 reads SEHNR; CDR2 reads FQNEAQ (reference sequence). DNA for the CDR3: TGTGCCAGCAGCTTAGAATGGACAGGGGTGAACACTGAAGATTTCTTT. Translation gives CASSLEWTGVNTEDFF.

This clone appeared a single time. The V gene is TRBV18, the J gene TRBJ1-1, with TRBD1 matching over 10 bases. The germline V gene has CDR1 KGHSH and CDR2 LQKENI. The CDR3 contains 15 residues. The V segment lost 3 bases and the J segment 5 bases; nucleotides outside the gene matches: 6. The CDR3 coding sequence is TGTGCCAGCTCACCCGAGACAGGGGGCAGGACTGAAGCTTTCTTT. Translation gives CASSPETGGRTEAFF.

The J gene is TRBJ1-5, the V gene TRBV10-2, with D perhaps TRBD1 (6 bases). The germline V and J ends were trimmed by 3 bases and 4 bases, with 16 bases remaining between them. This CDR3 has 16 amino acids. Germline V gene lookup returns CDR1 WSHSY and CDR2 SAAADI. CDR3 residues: CASSDVRGGSNQPQHF. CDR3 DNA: TGCGCCAGCAGTGACGTCAGGGGAGGGTCAAATCAGCCCCAGCATTTT.

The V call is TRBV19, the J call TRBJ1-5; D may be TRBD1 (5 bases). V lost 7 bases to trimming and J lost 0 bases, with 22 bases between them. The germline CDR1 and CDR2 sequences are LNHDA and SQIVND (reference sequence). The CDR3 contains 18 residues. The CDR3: CASTPVPGGIHSNQPQHF. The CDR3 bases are TGTGCCAGTACCCCGGTTCCGGGGGGAATTCATAGCAATCAGCCCCAGCATTTT.

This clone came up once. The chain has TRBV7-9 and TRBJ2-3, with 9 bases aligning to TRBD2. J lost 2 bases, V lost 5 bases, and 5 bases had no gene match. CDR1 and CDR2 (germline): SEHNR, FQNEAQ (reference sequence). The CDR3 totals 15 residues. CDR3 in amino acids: CASSPLAGFTDTQYF. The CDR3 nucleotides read TGTGCCAGCAGCCCCCTAGCGGGGTTCACAGATACGCAGTATTTT.

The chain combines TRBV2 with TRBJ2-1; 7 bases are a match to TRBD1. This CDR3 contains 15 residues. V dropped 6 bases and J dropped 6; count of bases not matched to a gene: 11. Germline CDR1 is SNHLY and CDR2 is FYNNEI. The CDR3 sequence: CASRKGRDSLNEQFF. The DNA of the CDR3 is TGTGCCAGCAGGAAAGGTCGGGACAGTCTCAATGAGCAGTTCTTC.

The CDR3 spells CASQREGSVNQPQHF. The CDR3 bases are TGTGCCAGCCAACGGGAGGGTTCGGTCAATCAGCCCCAGCATTTT. V and J are TRBV28 and TRBJ1-5, with D hard to call. V lost 8 bases, J lost 3 bases, and 17 bases lay in between. The CDR3 extends over 15 amino acids. CDR1 is MDHEN, CDR2 SYDVKM, per germline.

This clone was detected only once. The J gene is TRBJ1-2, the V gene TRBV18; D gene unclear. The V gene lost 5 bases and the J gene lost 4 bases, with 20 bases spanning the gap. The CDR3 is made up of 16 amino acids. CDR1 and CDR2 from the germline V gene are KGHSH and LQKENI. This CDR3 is CASSGETSPRGYGYTF. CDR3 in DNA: TGTGCCAGCTCAGGAGAAACGTCTCCTCGGGGCTATGGCTACACCTTC.

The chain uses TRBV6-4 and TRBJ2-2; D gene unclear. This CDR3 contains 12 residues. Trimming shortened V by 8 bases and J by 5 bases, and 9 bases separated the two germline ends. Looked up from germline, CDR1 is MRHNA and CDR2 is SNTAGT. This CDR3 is CASRDKTGELFF. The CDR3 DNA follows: TGTGCCAGCCGAGATAAAACCGGGGAGCTGTTTTTT.

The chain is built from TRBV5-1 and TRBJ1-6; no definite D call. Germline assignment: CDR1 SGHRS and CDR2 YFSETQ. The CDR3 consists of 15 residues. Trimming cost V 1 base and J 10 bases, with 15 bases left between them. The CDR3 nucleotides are TGCGCCAGCAGCTTGTCGGCAGATCGGCGGTCACCCCTCCACTTT. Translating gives CASSLSADRRSPLHF.

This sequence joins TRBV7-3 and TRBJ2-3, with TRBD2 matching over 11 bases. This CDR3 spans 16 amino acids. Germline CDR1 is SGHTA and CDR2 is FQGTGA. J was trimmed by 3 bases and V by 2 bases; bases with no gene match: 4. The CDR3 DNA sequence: TGTGCCAGCAGCTTATTAGCGGGGGGGCGGACAGATACGCAGTATTTT. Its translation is CASSLLAGGRTDTQYF.

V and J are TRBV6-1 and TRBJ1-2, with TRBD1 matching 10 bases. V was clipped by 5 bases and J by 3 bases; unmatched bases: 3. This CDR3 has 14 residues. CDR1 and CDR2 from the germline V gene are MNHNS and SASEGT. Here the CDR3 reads CASSRDRGDYGYTF. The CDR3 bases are TGTGCCAGCAGTCGGGACAGGGGAGACTATGGCTACACCTTC.

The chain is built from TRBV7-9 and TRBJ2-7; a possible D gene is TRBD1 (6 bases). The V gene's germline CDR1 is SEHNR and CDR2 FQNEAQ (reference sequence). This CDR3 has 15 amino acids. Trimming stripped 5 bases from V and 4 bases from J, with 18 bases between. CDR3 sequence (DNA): TGTGCCAGCAGCACTCCGGGACACAACCTTTACGAGCAGTACTTC. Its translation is CASSTPGHNLYEQYF. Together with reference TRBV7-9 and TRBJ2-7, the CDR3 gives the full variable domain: DTGVSQNPRHKITKRGQNVTFRCDPISEHNRLYWYRQTLGQGPEFLTYFQNEAQLEKSRLLSDRFSAERPKGSFSTLEIQRTEQGDSAMYLCASSTPGHNLYEQYFGPGTRLTVT.

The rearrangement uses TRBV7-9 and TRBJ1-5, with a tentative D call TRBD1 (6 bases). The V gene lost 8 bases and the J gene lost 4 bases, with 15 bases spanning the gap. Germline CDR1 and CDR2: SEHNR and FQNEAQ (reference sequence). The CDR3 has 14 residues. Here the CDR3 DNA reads TGTGCCAGCGCGGGGGCAGGGTGGAATCAGCCCCAGCATTTT. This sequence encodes CASAGAGWNQPQHF.

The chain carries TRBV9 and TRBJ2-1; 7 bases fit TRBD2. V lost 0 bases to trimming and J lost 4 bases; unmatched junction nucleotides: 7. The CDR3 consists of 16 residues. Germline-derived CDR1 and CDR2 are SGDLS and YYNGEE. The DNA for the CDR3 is TGTGCCAGCAGCGTAGGGCCTAGCGGTCGGTACAATGAGCAGTTCTTC. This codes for CASSVGPSGRYNEQFF. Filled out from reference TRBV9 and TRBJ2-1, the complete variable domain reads DSGVTQTPKHLITATGQRVTLRCSPRSGDLSVYWYQQSLDQGLQFLIQYYNGEERAKGNILERFSAQQFPDLHSELNLSSLELGDSALYFCASSVGPSGRYNEQFFGPGTRLTVL.

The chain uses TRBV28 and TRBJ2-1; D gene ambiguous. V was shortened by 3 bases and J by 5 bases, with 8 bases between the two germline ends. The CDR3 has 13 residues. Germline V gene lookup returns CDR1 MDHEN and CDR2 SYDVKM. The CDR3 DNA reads TGTGCCAGCAGTTTGCCCTACGACAATGAGCAGTTCTTC. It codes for CASSLPYDNEQFF.

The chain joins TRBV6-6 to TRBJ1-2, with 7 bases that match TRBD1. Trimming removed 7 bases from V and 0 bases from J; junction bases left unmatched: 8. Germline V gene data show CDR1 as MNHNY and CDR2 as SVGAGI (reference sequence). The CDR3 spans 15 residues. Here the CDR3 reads CASTDTGTANYGYTF. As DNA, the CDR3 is TGTGCCAGCACCGACACCGGGACAGCTAACTATGGCTACACCTTC.

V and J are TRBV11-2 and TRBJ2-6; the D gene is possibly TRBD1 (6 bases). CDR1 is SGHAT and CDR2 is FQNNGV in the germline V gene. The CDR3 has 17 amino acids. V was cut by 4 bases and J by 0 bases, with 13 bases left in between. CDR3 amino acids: CASSSATGISGANVLTF. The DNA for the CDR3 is TGTGCCAGCAGCTCCGCAACAGGGATCTCTGGGGCCAACGTCCTGACTTTC.

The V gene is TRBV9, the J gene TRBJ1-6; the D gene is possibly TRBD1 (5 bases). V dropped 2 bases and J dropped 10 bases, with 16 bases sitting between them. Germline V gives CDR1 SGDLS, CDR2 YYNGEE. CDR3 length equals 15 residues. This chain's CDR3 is CASSVSGTGESPLHF. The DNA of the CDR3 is TGTGCCAGCAGCGTTTCCGGGACTGGGGAATCACCCCTCCACTTT.

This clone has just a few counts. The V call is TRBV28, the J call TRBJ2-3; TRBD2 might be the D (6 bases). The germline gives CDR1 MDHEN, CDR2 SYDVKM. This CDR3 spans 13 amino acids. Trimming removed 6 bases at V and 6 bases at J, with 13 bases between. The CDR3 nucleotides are TGTGCCAGCAGCCCCTTCCGGGGGGATACGCAGTATTTT. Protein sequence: CASSPFRGDTQYF.

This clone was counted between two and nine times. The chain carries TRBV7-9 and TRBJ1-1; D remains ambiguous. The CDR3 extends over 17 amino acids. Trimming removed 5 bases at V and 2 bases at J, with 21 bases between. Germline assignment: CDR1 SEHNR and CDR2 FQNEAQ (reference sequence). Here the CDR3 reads CASSLDSLRLVNTEAFF. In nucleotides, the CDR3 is TGTGCCAGCAGCCTGGACTCCTTGAGGCTGGTTAACACTGAAGCTTTCTTT.

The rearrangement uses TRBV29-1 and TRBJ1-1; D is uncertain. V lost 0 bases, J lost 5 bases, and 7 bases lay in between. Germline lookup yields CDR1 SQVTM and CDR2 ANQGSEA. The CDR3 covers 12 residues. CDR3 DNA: TGCAGCGTTGAAGATCCGGTGACTGAAGCTTTCTTT. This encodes CSVEDPVTEAFF. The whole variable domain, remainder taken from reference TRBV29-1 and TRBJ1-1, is SAVISQKPSRDICQRGTSLTIQCQVDSQVTMMFWYRQQPGQSLTLIATANQGSEATYESGFVIDKFPISRPNLTFSTLTVSNMSPEDSSIYLCSVEDPVTEAFFGQGTRLTVV.

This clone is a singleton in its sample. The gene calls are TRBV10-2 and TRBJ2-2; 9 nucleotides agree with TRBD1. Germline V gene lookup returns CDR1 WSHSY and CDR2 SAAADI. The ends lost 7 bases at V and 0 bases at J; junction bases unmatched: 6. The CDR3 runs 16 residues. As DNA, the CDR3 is TGCGCCAGCAACCTACAGGGGGCGGCGAACACCGGGGAGCTGTTTTTT. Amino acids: CASNLQGAANTGELFF.

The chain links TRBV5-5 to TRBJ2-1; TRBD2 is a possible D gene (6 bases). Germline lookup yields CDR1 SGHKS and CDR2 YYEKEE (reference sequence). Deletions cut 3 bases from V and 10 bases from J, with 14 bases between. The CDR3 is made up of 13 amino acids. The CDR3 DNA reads TGTGCCAGCAGCTGGATAGGGGAGGTCGAGCAGTTCTTC. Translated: CASSWIGEVEQFF.

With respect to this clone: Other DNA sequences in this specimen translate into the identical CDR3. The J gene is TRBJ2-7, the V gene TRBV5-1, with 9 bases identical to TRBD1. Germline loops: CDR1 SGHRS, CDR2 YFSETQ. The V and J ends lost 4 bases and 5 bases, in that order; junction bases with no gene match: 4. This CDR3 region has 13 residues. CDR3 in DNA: TGCGCCAGCAGCCCGGGACAGGGTCACGAGCAGTACTTC. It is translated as CASSPGQGHEQYF.